These 4 T cell receptor beta chains originate from one sample sequenced in a study of regulatory T cells in long-lasting Graves disease. Construction of the TCR beta libraries employed iRepertoire HTBI primers in conjunction with Arm-PCR of CDR3 regions. TCRdb reprocessed the multiplex PCR reads with MiXCR, giving one entry per CDR3 protein. The sample lists some 560,000 distinct CDR3 sequences; around 16% were seen once. Time point defined: newly diagnosed GD, antithyroid drugs for less than 3 months. With RNA extracted from PBMCs as input, the TCR library was made. The data were also submitted as part of a second study, on T cells in Graves' hyperthyroidism and ophthalmopathy.

The sample in question was peripheral blood mononuclear cells (PBMCs), obtained at new diagnosis, from a patient treated with antithyroid drugs. Receptors were obtained from a woman aged 40-65 years with Graves disease.

The chain is built from TRBV19 and TRBJ1-1, with D possibly TRBD1 on 5 matching bases. Trimming took off 7 bases at V and 8 bases at J, with 11 bases between the two ends. Germline V CDR1 and CDR2: LNHDA, SQIVND (reference sequence). The CDR3 is made up of 11 amino acids. CDR3 region: CASMGEGEAFF. CDR3 DNA sequence: TGTGCCAGTATGGGCGAGGGGGAAGCTTTCTTT.

This clonotype has more than one count but fewer than ten. J is TRBJ2-3 and V is TRBV19; 10 bases match TRBD2. From germline, CDR1 is LNHDA and CDR2 SQIVND (reference sequence). V shed 5 bases and J 3 bases; nucleotides not matched to a gene: 5. The CDR3 runs to 15 residues. The CDR3: CASSSPGLATDTQYF. The CDR3, as DNA: TGTGCCAGTAGTTCCCCGGGACTAGCGACAGATACGCAGTATTTT.

In its sample, this clonotype was seen a few times. V usage is TRBV5-1 and J usage is TRBJ2-2; TRBD2 matches at 7 bases. Germline CDR1 is SGHRS and CDR2 is YFSETQ. The length of the CDR3 is 14 residues. J gave up 4 bases and V 4 bases, and 4 bases lay outside the gene matches. CDR3: CASSNAGVTGELFF. CDR3 in DNA: TGCGCCAGCAGCAATGCGGGGGTCACCGGGGAGCTGTTTTTT. Full variable domain (outside the CDR3, taken from reference TRBV5-1 and TRBJ2-2): KAGVTQTPRYLIKTRGQQVTLSCSPISGHRSVSWYQQTPGQGLQFLFEYFSETQRNKGNFPGRFSGRQFSNSRSEMNVSTLELGDSALYLCASSNAGVTGELFFGEGSRLTVL.

This clonotype has ten or more counts. The V and J genes are TRBV7-9 and TRBJ1-5; the D is unclear. V lost 5 bases and J lost 3, with 11 bases in between. The length of the CDR3 is 14 residues. Germline CDR1 SEHNR, CDR2 FQNEAQ (reference sequence). This CDR3 is CASSPNGINQPQHF. The CDR3 bases are TGTGCCAGCAGCCCGAACGGGATCAATCAGCCCCAGCATTTT.